The clone carrying this T cell receptor (beta chain) was seen many times. Its antigen remains unidentified. Whole blood was used without fractionation, so all unsorted peripheral T cells were included. Alpha and beta constant-region primers primed reverse transcription of about 0.5 ug RNA. Separate chain-specific third strand synthesis with multiplexing indices produced the alpha and beta libraries. TCRdb reprocessed the 5' RACE reads via MiXCR and lists one record per CDR3 protein. The data show 15,000 to 19,000 distinct CDR3 sequences, 5.5% to 8% seen once. The sample originates from a study of HIV-infected patients and healthy controls. Whole-study findings and limits: When repertoires were size-matched, rare events in HIV-infected data became overweighted. Healthy controls carried many MAIT alpha-chain CDR3s, while HIV+ repertoires had few.

With 3 bases removed from V and 6 bases from J, the gap between germline ends came to 6 bases. The germline V gene encodes CDR1 DFQATT and CDR2 SNEGSKA (reference sequence). This CDR3 is 12 amino acids long. The sequenced sample consisted of blood. J is TRBJ1-6 and V is TRBV20-1; D gene uncertain. The receptor was isolated from an adult in good health. CDR3 sequence (DNA): TGCAGTGCTAGTTCCGGTAATTCACCCCTCCACTTT. Its protein is CSASSGNSPLHF.